This TCR beta chain was recorded in a study of blood T cell repertoires in COVID-19. Whole-study context: The samples span acute and convalescent COVID-19 from the United States, Italy and Spain. The analysed material was cDNA or gDNA that came from T cells, B-cell-depleted T cells, or PBMCs.

CDR3 length: 14 residues. CDR1 and CDR2 (germline): LNHDA, SQIVND (reference sequence). Original processing methods: Reference gene primers were amplified, and this amplification served to estimate nucleated cell counts. Assay: immunoSEQ multiplex PCR; the TCRdb copy retains only in-frame clones and omits some. D and trimming were read from the DNA, whereas the V and J calls and clone size are those reported in that table. This repertoire shows about 200,000 clones, around 89% found once; its top ten account for roughly 6%. This rearrangement joins TRBV19 to TRBJ1-3; maybe TRBD1 (6 bases). The sequenced material came from peripheral blood. The source of this sequence is a man aged 40-55 years with active or convalescent COVID-19. This chain's CDR3 is CASGQSLTGNTIYF. DNA for the CDR3: TGTGCTTCTGGACAGTCCTTAACTGGAAACACCATATATTTT.